The present TCR beta chain was sequenced within a study of cytomegalovirus exposure and HLA in healthy donors. Study-level background: In an early release, HLA-typed donors contributed about 80 million unique TCR sequences. The study placed around 85% of its 398 genotyped donors in the Caucasian-associated ancestry cluster.

13 Jbeta primers and 60 Vbeta primers were used for the PCR. Clones were read by immunoSEQ multiplex PCR, and TCRdb kept only the in-frame ones, dropping some. The data hold about 90,000 clones, with over 65% observed a single time. Trimming shortened V by 5 bases and J by 6 bases, and 13 bases separated the two germline ends. Germline CDR1 and CDR2: SGHNT and YENEEA. This CDR3 has 14 amino acids. Concerning this clone itself: Antigen specificity is unknown.

Overall study results and limits: A few chains tied to CMV proved CMV antigen-specific in vitro. The authors considered a cluster of highly shared sequence variants likely to be a sequencing artifact.

Sequencing input: PBMCs. This TCR derives from a woman in her thirties or forties in good health and CMV-seropositive. This chain joins TRBV11-3 and TRBJ2-2; TRBD2 might be the D (6 bases). CDR3 amino acids: CASSLHGSAGELFF. The CDR3, as DNA: TGTGCCAGCAGCCTACACGGGAGCGCCGGGGAGCTGTTTTTT.